This T cell receptor beta chain was captured in a study of cytomegalovirus exposure and HLA in healthy donors. Study background: The same platform was used for the 120 validation repertoires and the approximately 670 first-cohort repertoires, a later analysis reported.

Of note for this clone: Other DNA sequences in this sample translate to the same CDR3.

From the 120-subject validation cohort, which was separate from the roughly 620-subject first cohort, the donors were drawn. This table comes from immunoSEQ multiplex PCR, and its TCRdb copy is limited to in-frame clones, with some not included. This sample has about 79,000 clones, with 93% found just once. Germline V gene sequence: CDR1 SGHRS, CDR2 YFSETQ. This CDR3 comprises 13 residues. With 0 bases removed from V and 1 base from J, the gap between germline ends came to 4 bases. This receptor was identified in a woman aged 25 to 45 in good health and CMV-seronegative. The sample was PBMCs. The rearrangement links TRBV5-1 to TRBJ1-1, with D unclear. CDR3 amino acids: CASSLDRNTEAFF. The CDR3 DNA sequence: TGCGCCAGCAGCTTGGACAGGAACACTGAAGCTTTCTTT.